This T cell receptor (beta chain) was identified in a study of blood T cell repertoires in COVID-19. CDR1 MNHEY and CDR2 SVGAGI come from the germline V gene. V was pared by 0 bases and J by 1 base, with 10 bases between. The length of the CDR3 is 15 residues. Original analysis: Nucleated cell counts were estimated from reference gene primer amplification. Method: immunoSEQ multiplex PCR; TCRdb's copy keeps in-frame clones and lacks some. V and J calls and clone size follow that table, whereas D and trimming were derived from the DNA. The table lists 250,000 to 350,000 clones, roughly 85% of them singletons, with approximately 5% in the top ten.

The sample taken for sequencing was PBMCs or T cells enriched from blood (not recorded which). J is TRBJ2-7 and V is TRBV6-5; D perhaps matches TRBD1 (6 bases). This clonotype originated in a woman in her thirties who had recovered from COVID-19. The CDR3 bases are TGTGCCAGCAGTTACTCCAGGGGTGAGTCCTACGAGCAGTACTTC. Protein product: CASSYSRGESYEQYF.